This TCR beta chain stems from a study of T-cell memory formation after mild COVID-19. Study outcomes and limitations: SARS-CoV-2 specificity was not confirmed for second-wave clones peaking on day 37.

Each CDR3 protein gets one entry after TCRdb re-called the 5' RACE reads with MiXCR. The sample lists roughly 16,000 distinct CDR3 sequences, approximately 23% seen once, with approximately 60% in the top ten. The CDR3 is 14 amino acids. Germline CDR1 is DFQATT and CDR2 is SNEGSKA (reference sequence). This clonotype appeared many times. Antigen unknown. The chain is built from TRBV20-1 and TRBJ1-2, with a possible D match to TRBD1 (6 bases). This clonotype originated in a man between 18 and 35 years old who had mild COVID-19 (a few samples of this study predate the infection). Cell type and time point are not known. Sequenced: PBMCs or a T cell subset sorted from them (not recorded which). CDR3 nucleotides: TGCAGCCCAAGGCGGGGGGGCCTCCACTATGGCTACACCTTC. This codes for CSPRRGGLHYGYTF.